This TCR beta chain was profiled in a study of cytotoxic CD8 clonotypes in ibrutinib-treated CLL. The V and J ends lost 1 base and 6 bases respectively, with 13 bases between them. Germline V gene lookup returns CDR1 SGHTA and CDR2 FQGTGA. CDR3 length: 14 amino acids. The method was immunoSEQ multiplex PCR; TCRdb's version includes in-frame clones alone and lacks a portion of them. Here the sample spans more than 200,000 clones, under 75% being singletons. This clonotype was sampled from a human donor with chronic lymphocytic leukemia. This chain uses TRBV7-3 with TRBJ2-7; D is ambiguous. The sample in question was PBMCs, obtained after 24 months of ibrutinib treatment. The CDR3 loop is CASSLMVGKGEQYF. Written as DNA, the CDR3 is TGTGCCAGCAGCTTAATGGTGGGAAAGGGCGAGCAGTACTTC.